This is a list of T cell receptor beta chains from one sample in a study of regulatory T cells in long-lasting Graves disease. From the multiplex PCR reads, TCRdb called clonotypes with MiXCR, one entry per CDR3 protein. Of roughly 450,000 distinct CDR3 sequences in the sample, roughly 23% were seen once. The starting material was peripheral blood mononuclear cells (PBMCs), obtained when the disease was refractory, from a patient treated with antithyroid drugs. Receptors originate from a female donor with Graves disease. Each CDR3 is given with its conserved first and last residue. The D gene is left open where the match is weak. Clone size is shown for a subset of rows, as once, few, many or a class of expanded clone.

CASSQVTSSGELFF	TGTGCCAGCAGCCAGGTTACATCGTCCGGGGAGCTGTTTTTT	TRBV14	TRBJ2-2	NA	few
CAWTRQGANIQYF	TGTGCCTGGACGAGACAGGGGGCGAACATTCAGTACTTC	TRBV30	TRBJ2-4	TRBD1	many
CSAAGNGNTEAFF	TGCAGTGCAGCAGGCAACGGGAACACTGAAGCTTTCTTT	TRBV20-1	TRBJ1-1	NA	many
CASNAQSHEKLFF	TGTGCCAGCAATGCTCAAAGCCATGAAAAACTGTTTTTT	TRBV2	TRBJ1-4	NA	many
CASSFSEEGEAFF	TGTGCCAGCAGTTTTTCCGAGGAGGGTGAAGCTTTCTTT	TRBV9	TRBJ1-1	NA	NA
CASSPGTGTSNQPQHF	TGTGCCAGCAGCCCAGGGACAGGGACTAGCAATCAGCCCCAGCATTTT	TRBV3-1	TRBJ1-5	TRBD1	NA
CSGGQGSAFF	TGCAGCGGTGGACAGGGGTCAGCTTTCTTT	TRBV29-1	TRBJ1-1	TRBD1	many
CASKLSTGSSYNEQFF	TGTGCCAGCAAACTATCGACAGGAAGCTCCTACAATGAGCAGTTCTTC	TRBV27	TRBJ2-1	NA	NA
CATTGGTVAFF	TGTGCCACCACGGGGGGCACTGTAGCTTTCTTT	TRBV12-3/TRBV12-4	TRBJ1-1	NA	NA
CASSVDRQGGAGELFF	TGTGCCAGCAGCGTAGACCGGCAGGGGGGGGCCGGGGAGCTGTTTTTT	TRBV9	TRBJ2-2	NA	few
CASSSLGAEGYTF	TGTGCCAGCAGTTCCCTGGGGGCAGAGGGCTACACCTTC	TRBV28	TRBJ1-2	NA	many
CSFETGVQETQYF	TGCAGTTTTGAGACGGGAGTCCAAGAGACCCAGTACTTC	TRBV20-1	TRBJ2-5	NA	many
CSARAMDRDTYNSPLHF	TGCAGTGCTAGAGCAATGGACCGGGACACATATAATTCACCCCTCCACTTT	TRBV20-1	TRBJ1-6	NA	few
CASSQDQAPTGNTEAFF	TGTGCCAGCAGCCAAGACCAGGCCCCGACGGGGAACACTGAAGCTTTCTTT	TRBV3-1	TRBJ1-1	NA	few
CAISSGLAEETQYF	TGTGCCATCAGTTCGGGACTAGCGGAAGAGACCCAGTACTTC	TRBV10-3	TRBJ2-5	TRBD2	many
CASSEALGGRTGELFF	TGTGCCAGCAGTGAAGCGCTAGGGGGCCGTACCGGGGAGCTGTTTTTT	TRBV6-1	TRBJ2-2	TRBD1	few
CATSGPGTAQETQYF	TGTGCCACCAGTGGACCCGGGACAGCCCAAGAGACCCAGTACTTC	TRBV24-1	TRBJ2-5	TRBD1	many
CASSLGQANEQYF	TGCGCCAGCAGCTTGGGGCAGGCCAACGAGCAGTACTTC	TRBV5-1	TRBJ2-7	NA	NA
CASKGLSGYTF	TGTGCCAGCAAGGGGTTGAGCGGCTACACCTTC	TRBV9	TRBJ1-2	NA	few
CASSDSTVLYQPQHF	TGTGCCAGCAGTGACTCCACGGTCCTCTATCAGCCCCAGCATTTT	TRBV28	TRBJ1-5	NA	many
CASSPQGTVPYEQYF	TGCGCCAGCAGCCCTCAAGGGACAGTCCCCTACGAGCAGTACTTC	TRBV4-3	TRBJ2-7	TRBD1	NA
CASGQWDSGNTIYF	TGTGCCAGCGGACAGTGGGACTCTGGAAACACCATATATTTT	TRBV19	TRBJ1-3	NA	NA
CASSQEPSGANVLTF	TGTGCCAGCAGCCAAGAACCATCTGGGGCCAACGTCCTGACTTTC	TRBV28	TRBJ2-6	NA	NA
CASSLGDTYTF	TGCGCCAGCAGCTTGGGGGACACCTACACCTTC	TRBV5-1	TRBJ1-2	NA	NA
CATSIEGINQPQHF	TGTGCCACCAGCATCGAGGGGATTAATCAGCCCCAGCATTTT	TRBV15	TRBJ1-5	NA	many
CASSPLQGRDSPLHF	TGTGCCAGCTCACCCCTCCAGGGGCGGGATTCACCCCTCCACTTT	TRBV18	TRBJ1-6	NA	NA
CASRPGQRGQYF	TGTGCCAGCAGACCAGGACAAAGGGGCCAGTACTTC	TRBV28	TRBJ2-5	NA	many
CASSFGTGDAFF	TGTGCCAGCAGTTTCGGGACAGGGGATGCTTTCTTT	TRBV12-3/TRBV12-4	TRBJ1-1	TRBD1	many
CSARDSGRNYGYTF	TGCAGTGCTAGAGATTCCGGCAGGAACTATGGCTACACCTTC	TRBV20-1	TRBJ1-2	NA	many
CASSISPNTGELFF	TGTGCCAGTAGTATTAGCCCGAACACCGGGGAGCTGTTTTTT	TRBV19	TRBJ2-2	NA	NA
CSVDQTAQETQYF	TGCAGCGTTGATCAGACAGCCCAAGAGACCCAGTACTTC	TRBV29-1	TRBJ2-5	NA	many
CASKTGVGANVLTF	TGTGCCAGCAAGACAGGGGTCGGGGCCAACGTCCTGACTTTC	TRBV28	TRBJ2-6	TRBD1	many
CASSDHPLAGGHEQYF	TGTGCCAGCAGTGACCACCCCCTAGCGGGAGGCCACGAGCAGTACTTC	TRBV6-1	TRBJ2-7	TRBD2	many
CASSQDGAGYTEAFF	TGTGCCAGCAGCCAAGACGGGGCGGGTTACACTGAAGCTTTCTTT	TRBV2	TRBJ1-1	NA	few
CASRTGTGDYQQYF	TGTGCCAGCCGAACCGGGACAGGGGACTATCAGCAGTACTTC	TRBV7-9	TRBJ2-7	TRBD1	few
CASSQVGLAGPESTTQYF	TGTGCCAGCAGCCAAGTAGGACTAGCGGGACCTGAAAGCACGACCCAGTACTTC	TRBV3-1	TRBJ2-5	TRBD2	NA
CASIRRNTGELFF	TGTGCCAGCATTAGGCGGAACACCGGGGAGCTGTTTTTT	TRBV2	TRBJ2-2	NA	many
CASSLSRANEKLFF	TGTGCCAGCAGTTTATCTCGGGCTAATGAAAAACTGTTTTTT	TRBV27	TRBJ1-4	NA	NA
CASRPRVESPLHF	TGTGCCAGTCGTCCCAGGGTAGAGTCACCCCTCCACTTT	TRBV27	TRBJ1-6	NA	many
CASSGSGYTYEQYF	TGTGCCAGCAGCGGTAGCGGGTATACCTACGAGCAGTACTTC	TRBV7-8	TRBJ2-7	TRBD2	many
CASSYRGEGNQPQHF	TGTGCCAGCAGTTATCGGGGGGAAGGTAATCAGCCCCAGCATTTT	TRBV6-5	TRBJ1-5	NA	many
CAGSLRVAGADVAGANVLTF	TGTGCCGGCAGCTTAAGAGTAGCGGGGGCCGATGTGGCTGGGGCCAACGTCCTGACTTTC	TRBV7-9	TRBJ2-6	TRBD2	NA
CASSYSADTDGYTF	TGTGCCAGCAGTTACTCAGCGGATACGGATGGCTACACCTTC	TRBV6-2/TRBV6-3	TRBJ1-2	NA	many
CATRGSTDTQYF	TGTGCCACCCGGGGGTCCACAGATACGCAGTATTTT	TRBV24-1	TRBJ2-3	NA	NA
CASSSTTGGTYGYTF	TGTGCCAGCAGCTCCACGACAGGGGGAACCTATGGCTACACCTTC	TRBV7-2	TRBJ1-2	TRBD1	many
CASGKDRETEAFF	TGTGCTAGTGGCAAGGACAGGGAAACTGAAGCTTTCTTT	TRBV12-5	TRBJ1-1	TRBD1	many
CSARGIYSNQPQHF	TGCAGTGCTAGGGGAATTTATAGCAATCAGCCCCAGCATTTT	TRBV20-1	TRBJ1-5	NA	few
CASRRQGPSSSYNEQFF	TGTGCCAGCAGACGACAGGGACCCTCGAGCTCCTACAATGAGCAGTTCTTC	TRBV7-9	TRBJ2-1	TRBD1	NA
CSVEGLEGYTF	TGCAGCGTTGAAGGTTTGGAAGGCTACACCTTC	TRBV29-1	TRBJ1-2	NA	few
CASTLSGRGGEQYF	TGTGCCAGCACTCTTAGCGGGAGAGGAGGGGAGCAGTACTTC	TRBV25-1	TRBJ2-7	TRBD2	few
CASSQGGWETQYF	TGCGCCAGCAGCCAAGGCGGCTGGGAGACCCAGTACTTC	TRBV4-1	TRBJ2-5	NA	few